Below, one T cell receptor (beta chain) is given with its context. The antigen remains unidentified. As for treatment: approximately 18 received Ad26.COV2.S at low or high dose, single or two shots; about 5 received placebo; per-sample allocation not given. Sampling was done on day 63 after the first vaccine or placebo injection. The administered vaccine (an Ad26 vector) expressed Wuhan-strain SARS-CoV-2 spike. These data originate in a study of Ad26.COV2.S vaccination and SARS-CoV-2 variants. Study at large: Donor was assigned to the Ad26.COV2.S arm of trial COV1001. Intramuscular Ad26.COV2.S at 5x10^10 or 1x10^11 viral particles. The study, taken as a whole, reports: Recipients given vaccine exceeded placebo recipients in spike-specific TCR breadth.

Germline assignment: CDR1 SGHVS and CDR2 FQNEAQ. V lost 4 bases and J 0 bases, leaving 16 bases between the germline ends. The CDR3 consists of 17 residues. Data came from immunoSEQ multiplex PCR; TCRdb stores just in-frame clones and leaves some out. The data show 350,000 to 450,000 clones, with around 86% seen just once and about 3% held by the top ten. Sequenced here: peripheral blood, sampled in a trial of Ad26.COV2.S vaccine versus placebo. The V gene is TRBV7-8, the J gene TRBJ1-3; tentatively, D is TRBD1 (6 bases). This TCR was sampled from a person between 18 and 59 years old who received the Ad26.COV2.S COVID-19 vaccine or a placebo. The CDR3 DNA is TGTGCCAGCAGCTCAGGACAGCGCCTTGGCTCTGGAAACACCATATATTTT. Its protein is CASSSGQRLGSGNTIYF.